This TCR beta chain was retrieved from a study of CXCR3-negative and CXCR3-positive naive CD8 T cells. General study points: Memory CD8+ cells showed much lower diversity, while both naive subsets displayed comparably high diversity. TRB CDR3s of CXCR3-positive naive cells were more hydrophobic than those of CXCR3-negative naive cells.

This CDR3 is built from 12 residues. Per germline, CDR1 SQVTM and CDR2 ANQGSEA. Judged by frequency, this clonotype is medium-sized. Its antigen is not known. The libraries of TRB cDNA were constructed through 5' RACE using UMI labels. No DNA is given; TCRdb re-called the 5' RACE reads and lists each CDR3 protein once. The sample is made up of several thousand distinct CDR3 sequences, and the top ten hold around 2% of it. The naive CD8+ gate required CD45RO-CCR7+CD27+CD95- phenotype. This TCR was sampled from a human donor in good health. Some clones in this sample may be carry-over from other donors' samples. This sequence joins TRBV29-1 and TRBJ1-1. Sequencing was done on a sample of naive CXCR3+ CD8+ T cells from blood. Noted subset: CD45RO-CCR7+CD27+CD95- naive CD8+ T cells expressing CXCR3 (TNR3+). This CDR3 is CSVVKGGTEAFF.